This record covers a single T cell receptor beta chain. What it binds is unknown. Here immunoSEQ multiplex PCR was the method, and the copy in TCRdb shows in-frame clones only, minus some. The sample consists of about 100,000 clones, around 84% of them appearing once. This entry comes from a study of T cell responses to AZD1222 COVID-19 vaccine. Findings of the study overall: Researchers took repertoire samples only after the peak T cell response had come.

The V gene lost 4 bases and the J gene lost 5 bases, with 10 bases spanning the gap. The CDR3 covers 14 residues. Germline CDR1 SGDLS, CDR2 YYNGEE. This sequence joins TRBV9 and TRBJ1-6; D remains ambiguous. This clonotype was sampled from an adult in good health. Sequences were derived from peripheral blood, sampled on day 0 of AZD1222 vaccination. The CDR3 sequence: CASSTQADNSPLHF. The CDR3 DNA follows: TGTGCCAGCAGCACTCAAGCGGATAATTCACCCCTCCACTTT.